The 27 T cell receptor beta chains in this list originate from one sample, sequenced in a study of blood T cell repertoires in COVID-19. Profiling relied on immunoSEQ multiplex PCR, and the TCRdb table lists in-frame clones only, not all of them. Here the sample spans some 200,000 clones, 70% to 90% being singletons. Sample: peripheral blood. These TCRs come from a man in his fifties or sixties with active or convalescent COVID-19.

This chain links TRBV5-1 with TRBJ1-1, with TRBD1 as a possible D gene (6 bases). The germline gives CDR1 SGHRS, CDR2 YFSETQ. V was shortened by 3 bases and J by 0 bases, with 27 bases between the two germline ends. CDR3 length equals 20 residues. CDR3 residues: CASSSLSMRTAPNLNTEAFF. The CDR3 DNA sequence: TGCGCCAGCAGCTCTTTGTCTATGAGGACAGCGCCTAATTTGAACACTGAAGCTTTCTTT. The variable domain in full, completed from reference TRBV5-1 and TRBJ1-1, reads KAGVTQTPRYLIKTRGQQVTLSCSPISGHRSVSWYQQTPGQGLQFLFEYFSETQRNKGNFPGRFSGRQFSNSRSEMNVSTLELGDSALYLCASSSLSMRTAPNLNTEAFFGQGTRLTVV.

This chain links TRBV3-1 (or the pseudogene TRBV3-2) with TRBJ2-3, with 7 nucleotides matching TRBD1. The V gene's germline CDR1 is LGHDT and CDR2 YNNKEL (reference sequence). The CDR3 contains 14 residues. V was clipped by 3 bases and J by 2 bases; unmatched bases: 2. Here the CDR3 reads CASSQRGLTDTQYF. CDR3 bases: TGTGCCAGCAGCCAGAGGGGGCTCACAGATACGCAGTATTTT.

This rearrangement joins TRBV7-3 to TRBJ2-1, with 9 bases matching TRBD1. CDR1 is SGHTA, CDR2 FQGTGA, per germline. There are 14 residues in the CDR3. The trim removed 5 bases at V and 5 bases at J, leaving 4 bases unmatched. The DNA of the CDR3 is TGTGCCAGCAGCCTACGGGACAGGGACAATGAGCAGTTCTTC. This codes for CASSLRDRDNEQFF. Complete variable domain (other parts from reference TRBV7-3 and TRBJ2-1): GAGVSQTPSNKVTEKGKYVELRCDPISGHTALYWYRQSLGQGPEFLIYFQGTGAADDSGLPNDRFFAVRPEGSVSTLKIQRTERGDSAVYLCASSLRDRDNEQFFGPGTRLTVL.

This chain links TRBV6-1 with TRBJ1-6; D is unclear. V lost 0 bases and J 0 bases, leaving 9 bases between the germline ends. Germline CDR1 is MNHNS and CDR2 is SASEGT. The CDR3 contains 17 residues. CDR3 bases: TGTGCCAGCAGTGAAGCGAGCTGGAGCTCCTATAATTCACCCCTCCACTTT. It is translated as CASSEASWSSYNSPLHF.

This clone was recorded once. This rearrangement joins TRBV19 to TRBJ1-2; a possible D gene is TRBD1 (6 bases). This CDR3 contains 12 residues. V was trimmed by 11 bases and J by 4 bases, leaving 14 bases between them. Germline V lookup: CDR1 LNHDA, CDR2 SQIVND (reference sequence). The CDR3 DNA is TGTGCCTCTCAGGGGAGGGGCTATGGCTACACCTTC. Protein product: CASQGRGYGYTF.

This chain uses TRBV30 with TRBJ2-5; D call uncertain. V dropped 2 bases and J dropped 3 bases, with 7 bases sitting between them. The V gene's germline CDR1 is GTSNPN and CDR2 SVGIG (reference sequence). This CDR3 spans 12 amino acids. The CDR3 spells CAWSLVKETQYF. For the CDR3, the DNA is TGTGCCTGGAGTTTAGTAAAAGAGACCCAGTACTTC.

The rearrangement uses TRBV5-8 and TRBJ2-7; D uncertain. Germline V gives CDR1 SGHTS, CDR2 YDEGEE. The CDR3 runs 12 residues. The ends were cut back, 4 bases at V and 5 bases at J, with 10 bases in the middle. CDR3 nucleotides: TGTGCCAGCAGCCCTAACGTCGACGAGCAGTACTTC. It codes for CASSPNVDEQYF.

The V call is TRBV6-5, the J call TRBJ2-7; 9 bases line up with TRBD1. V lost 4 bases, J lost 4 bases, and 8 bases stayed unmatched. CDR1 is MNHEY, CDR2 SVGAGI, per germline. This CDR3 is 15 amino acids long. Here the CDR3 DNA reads TGTGCCAGCAGTTTCACTGGACAGGGGATTTACGAGCAGTACTTC. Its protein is CASSFTGQGIYEQYF.

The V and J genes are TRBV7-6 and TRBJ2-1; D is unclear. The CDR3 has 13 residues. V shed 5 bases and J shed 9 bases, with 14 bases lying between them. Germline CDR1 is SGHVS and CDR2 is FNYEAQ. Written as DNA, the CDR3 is TGTGCCAGCAGCCCCCTTTTGAAGAGTGAGCAGTTCTTC. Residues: CASSPLLKSEQFF.

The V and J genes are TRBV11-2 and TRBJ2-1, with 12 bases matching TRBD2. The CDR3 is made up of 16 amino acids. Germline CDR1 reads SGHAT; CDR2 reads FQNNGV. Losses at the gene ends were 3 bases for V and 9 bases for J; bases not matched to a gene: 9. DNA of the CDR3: TGTGCCAGCAGCTTTTTTGCTAGCGGGGGGGCGGGTGAGCAGTTCTTC. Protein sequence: CASSFFASGGAGEQFF.

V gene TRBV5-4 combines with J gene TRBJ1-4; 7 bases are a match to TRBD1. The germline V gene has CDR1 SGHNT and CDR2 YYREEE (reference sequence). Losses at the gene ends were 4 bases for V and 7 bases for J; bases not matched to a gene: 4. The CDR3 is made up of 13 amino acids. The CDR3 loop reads CASSPGTAEKLFF. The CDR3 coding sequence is TGTGCCAGCAGCCCCGGGACAGCTGAAAAACTGTTTTTT.

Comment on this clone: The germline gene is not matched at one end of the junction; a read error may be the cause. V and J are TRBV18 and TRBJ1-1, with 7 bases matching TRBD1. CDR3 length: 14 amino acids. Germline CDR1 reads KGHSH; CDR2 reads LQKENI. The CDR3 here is CASSSPGQSEGAFF. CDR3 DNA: TGTGCCAGCTCATCACCGGGACAGTCCGAGGGAGCTTTCTTT.

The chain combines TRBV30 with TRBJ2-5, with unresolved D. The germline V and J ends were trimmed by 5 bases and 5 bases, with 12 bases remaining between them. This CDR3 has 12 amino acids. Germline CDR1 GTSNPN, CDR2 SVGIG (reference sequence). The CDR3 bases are TGTGCCTGGGCAGGCGTGTCCGAGACCCAGTACTTC. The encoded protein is CAWAGVSETQYF. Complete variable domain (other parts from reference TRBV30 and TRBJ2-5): SQTIHQWPATLVQPVGSPLSLECTVEGTSNPNLYWYRQAAGRGLQLLFYSVGIGQISSEVPQNLSASRPQDRQFILSSKKLLLSDSGFYLCAWAGVSETQYFGPGTRLLVL.

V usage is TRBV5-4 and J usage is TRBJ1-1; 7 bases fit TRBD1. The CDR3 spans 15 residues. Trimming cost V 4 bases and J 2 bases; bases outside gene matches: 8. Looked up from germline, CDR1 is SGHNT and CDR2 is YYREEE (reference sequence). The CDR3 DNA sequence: TGTGCCAGCAGCCTAAAGACAGGGATAAACACTGAAGCTTTCTTT. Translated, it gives CASSLKTGINTEAFF.

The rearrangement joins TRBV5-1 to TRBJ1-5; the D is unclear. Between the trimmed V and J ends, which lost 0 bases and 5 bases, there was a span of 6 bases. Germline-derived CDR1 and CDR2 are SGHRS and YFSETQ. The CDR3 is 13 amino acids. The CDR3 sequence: CASSLAPDQPQHF. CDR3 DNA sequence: TGCGCCAGCAGCTTGGCCCCGGATCAGCCCCAGCATTTT.

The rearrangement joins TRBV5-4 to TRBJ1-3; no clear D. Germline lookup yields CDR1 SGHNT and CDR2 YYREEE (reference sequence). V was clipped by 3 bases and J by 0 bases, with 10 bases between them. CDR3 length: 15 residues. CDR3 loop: CASSSSPSSGNTIYF. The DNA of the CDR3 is TGTGCCAGCAGCTCGTCTCCGAGCTCTGGAAACACCATATATTTT.

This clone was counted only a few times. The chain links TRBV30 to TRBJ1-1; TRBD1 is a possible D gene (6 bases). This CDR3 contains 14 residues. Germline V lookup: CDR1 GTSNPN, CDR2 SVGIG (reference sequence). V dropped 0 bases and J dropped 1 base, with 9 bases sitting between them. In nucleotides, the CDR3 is TGTGCCTGGAGTGTGAACAGGGCGAACACTGAAGCTTTCTTT. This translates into CAWSVNRANTEAFF.

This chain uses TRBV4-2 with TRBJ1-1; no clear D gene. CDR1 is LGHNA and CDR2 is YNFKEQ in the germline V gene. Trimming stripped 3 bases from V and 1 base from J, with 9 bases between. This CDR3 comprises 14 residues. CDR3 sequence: CASSHLTGNTEAFF. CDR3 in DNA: TGTGCCAGCAGCCACCTCACCGGGAACACTGAAGCTTTCTTT.

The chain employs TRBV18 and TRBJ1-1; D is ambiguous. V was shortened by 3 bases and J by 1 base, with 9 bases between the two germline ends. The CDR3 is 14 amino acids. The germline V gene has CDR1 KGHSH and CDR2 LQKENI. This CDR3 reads CASSPLGGNTEAFF. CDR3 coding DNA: TGTGCCAGCTCACCCTTAGGAGGGAACACTGAAGCTTTCTTT.

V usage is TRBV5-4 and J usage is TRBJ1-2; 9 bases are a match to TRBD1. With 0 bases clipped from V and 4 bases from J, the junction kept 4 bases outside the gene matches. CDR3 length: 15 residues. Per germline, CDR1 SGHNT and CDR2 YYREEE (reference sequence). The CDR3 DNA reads TGTGCCAGCAGCTTGGAGGACAGGGGAGGCTATGGCTACACCTTC. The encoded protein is CASSLEDRGGYGYTF.

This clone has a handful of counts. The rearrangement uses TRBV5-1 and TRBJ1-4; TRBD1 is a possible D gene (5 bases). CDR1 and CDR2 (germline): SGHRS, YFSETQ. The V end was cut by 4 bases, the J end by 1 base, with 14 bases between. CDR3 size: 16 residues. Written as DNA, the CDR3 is TGCGCCAGCAGCACAGGCCCCCAGGGAACTAATGAAAAACTGTTTTTT. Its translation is CASSTGPQGTNEKLFF.

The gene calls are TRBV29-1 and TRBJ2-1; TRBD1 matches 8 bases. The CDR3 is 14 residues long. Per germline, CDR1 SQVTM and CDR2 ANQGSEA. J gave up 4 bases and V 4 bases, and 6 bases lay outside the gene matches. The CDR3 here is CSVGDRGEYNEQFF. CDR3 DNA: TGCAGCGTTGGCGACAGGGGAGAATACAATGAGCAGTTCTTC.

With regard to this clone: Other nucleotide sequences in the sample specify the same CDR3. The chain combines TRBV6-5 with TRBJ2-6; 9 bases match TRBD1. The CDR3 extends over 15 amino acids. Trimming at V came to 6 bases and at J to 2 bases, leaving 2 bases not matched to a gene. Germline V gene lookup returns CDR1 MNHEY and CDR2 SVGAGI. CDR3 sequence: CASRRQGAGANVLTF. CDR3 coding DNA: TGTGCCAGCAGAAGACAGGGGGCTGGGGCCAACGTCCTGACTTTC.

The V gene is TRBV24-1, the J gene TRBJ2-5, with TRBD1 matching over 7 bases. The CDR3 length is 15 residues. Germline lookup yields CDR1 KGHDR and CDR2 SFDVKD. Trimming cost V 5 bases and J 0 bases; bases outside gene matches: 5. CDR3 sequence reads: CATSATTGYQETQYF. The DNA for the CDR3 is TGTGCCACCAGTGCCACGACAGGGTACCAAGAGACCCAGTACTTC.

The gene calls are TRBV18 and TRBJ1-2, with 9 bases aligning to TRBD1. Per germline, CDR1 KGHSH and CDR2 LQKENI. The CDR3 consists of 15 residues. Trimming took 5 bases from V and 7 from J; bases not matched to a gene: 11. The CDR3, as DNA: TGTGCCAGCTCATATTCCCTGGGACAGGGAGGTGGCTACACCTTC. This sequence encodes CASSYSLGQGGGYTF.

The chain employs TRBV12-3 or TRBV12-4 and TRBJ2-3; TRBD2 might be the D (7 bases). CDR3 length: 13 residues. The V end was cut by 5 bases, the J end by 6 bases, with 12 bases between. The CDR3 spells CASSQRGADTQYF. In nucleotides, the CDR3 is TGTGCCAGCAGTCAACGGGGGGCGGATACGCAGTATTTT.

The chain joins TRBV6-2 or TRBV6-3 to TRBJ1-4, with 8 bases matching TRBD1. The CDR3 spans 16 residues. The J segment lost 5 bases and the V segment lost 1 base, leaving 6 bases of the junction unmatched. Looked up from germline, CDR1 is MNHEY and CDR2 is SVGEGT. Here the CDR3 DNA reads TGTGCCAGCAGTTACTATGGACAGGGATCAAATGAAAAACTGTTTTTT. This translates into CASSYYGQGSNEKLFF.